These 27 T cell receptor beta chains originate from one sample sequenced in a study of T-cell reconstitution after alpha-beta-depleted transplantation in children. Construction of the TCRbeta library involved unique molecular identifiers. Via MiXCR, TCRdb re-called the PCR reads, giving one row per CDR3 protein. Among roughly 280,000 distinct CDR3 sequences listed, around a tenth were seen once. Sample: peripheral blood, taken 180 days after TCRalphabeta/CD19-depleted stem cell transplant. These receptor sequences come from a male patient aged 2-15 years who had a stem cell transplant for chronic granulomatous disease, so the T cells may come from the graft donor.

In this sample, this clonotype turned up many times. This rearrangement joins TRBV29-1 to TRBJ1-4; possibly TRBD1 for D (6 bases). This CDR3 region has 13 residues. CDR1 and CDR2 (germline): SQVTM, ANQGSEA. V was clipped by 6 bases and J by 5 bases, with 13 bases between them. This CDR3 reads CSVGGSRNEKLFF. DNA of the CDR3: TGCAGCGTAGGGGGAAGTAGGAATGAAAAACTGTTTTTT.

With respect to this clonotype: This may come from a read error, since a much larger clone is one base off. It is likely a read error, because the conserved phenylalanine at the end of the CDR3 is missing. The chain carries TRBV20-1 and TRBJ2-1, with 8 bases matching TRBD2. Trimming removed 3 bases from V and 4 bases from J; junction bases left unmatched: 5. Germline CDR1 reads DFQATT; CDR2 reads SNEGSKA (reference sequence). There are 14 residues in the CDR3. The CDR3 DNA reads TGCAGTGCTAGGGCTAGCGGGCGGTACAATGAGCAGTTCCTC. This codes for CSARASGRYNEQFL.

This clonotype has at least ten counts. This chain connects TRBV20-1 to TRBJ2-1; 8 nucleotides agree with TRBD2. The germline gives CDR1 DFQATT, CDR2 SNEGSKA (reference sequence). V lost 3 bases to trimming and J lost 7 bases; unmatched junction nucleotides: 11. The CDR3 consists of 15 residues. The CDR3 region is CSASLGAGESNEQFF. CDR3 nucleotides: TGCAGTGCTAGTTTGGGAGCGGGAGAGTCTAATGAGCAGTTCTTC.

In its sample, this clonotype was seen many times. The gene calls are TRBV7-2 and TRBJ2-7, with TRBD2 as a possible D gene (5 bases). V lost 1 base to trimming and J lost 3 bases, with 16 bases between them. CDR1 and CDR2 (germline): SGHTA, FQGNSA. The CDR3 is made up of 16 amino acids. CDR3 DNA: TGTGCCAGCAGCTTAGAGGCGGGTCCCACCCTCTACGAGCAGTACTTC. This encodes CASSLEAGPTLYEQYF. Complete variable domain (other parts from reference TRBV7-2 and TRBJ2-7): GAGVSQSPSNKVTEKGKDVELRCDPISGHTALYWYRQSLGQGLEFLIYFQGNSAPDKSGLPSDRFSAERTGGSVSTLTIQRTQQEDSAVYLCASSLEAGPTLYEQYFGPGTRLTVT.

This clonotype showed up many times. The CDR3, as DNA: TGTGCCAGCACGAAAGGGGGCATAATTATCACTGAAGCTTTCTTT. Translation gives CASTKGGIIITEAFF. The chain couples TRBV28 to TRBJ1-1, with 7 bases that match TRBD1. CDR1 is MDHEN and CDR2 is SYDVKM in the germline V gene. Germline trimming cut 7 bases from V and 4 bases from J; bases unmatched to any gene: 12. The CDR3 has 15 amino acids.

Note on this clonotype: A clone one base away is much larger, so this may be a read error. The chain links TRBV6-4 to TRBJ2-7; 7 bases line up with TRBD2. The V gene's germline CDR1 is MRHNA and CDR2 SNTAGT. This CDR3 spans 13 amino acids. J gave up 6 bases and V 7 bases, and 9 bases lay outside the gene matches. The DNA for the CDR3 is TGTGCCAGCACGGCTAGCGGAGGCGGCGAGCAGTACTTC. Its protein is CASTASGGGEQYF.

This clonotype was seen ten or more times. This sequence joins TRBV7-2 and TRBJ1-2; 7 bases fit TRBD1. The CDR3 length is 15 residues. V shed 3 bases, J shed 0 bases, and the junction held 4 bases outside the gene matches. Germline lookup yields CDR1 SGHTA and CDR2 FQGNSA. The DNA for the CDR3 is TGTGCCAGCAGCTTGACAGGGCAAACTAACTATGGCTACACCTTC. Translation gives CASSLTGQTNYGYTF. The variable domain in full, with the rest retrieved from reference TRBV7-2 and TRBJ1-2, is GAGVSQSPSNKVTEKGKDVELRCDPISGHTALYWYRQSLGQGLEFLIYFQGNSAPDKSGLPSDRFSAERTGGSVSTLTIQRTQQEDSAVYLCASSLTGQTNYGYTFGSGTRLTVV.

This clonotype was counted ten times or more. The J gene is TRBJ2-6, the V gene TRBV28; D is undetermined. This CDR3 has 14 residues. V lost 7 bases and J 0 bases, leaving 7 bases between the germline ends. The germline V gene encodes CDR1 MDHEN and CDR2 SYDVKM. The CDR3 protein is CASMVRSGANVLTF. For the CDR3, the DNA is TGTGCCAGCATGGTGCGCTCTGGGGCCAACGTCCTGACTTTC.

This clonotype was seen ten or more times. The chain links TRBV20-1 to TRBJ2-3; 12 bases are shared with TRBD2. Trimming removed 2 bases from V and 3 bases from J; junction bases left unmatched: 3. The CDR3 has 15 residues. Per the germline V gene, CDR1 is DFQATT and CDR2 is SNEGSKA (reference sequence). The CDR3 DNA follows: TGCAGTGCTAGACCTGGACTAGCGGGAACAGATACGCAGTATTTT. Translation: CSARPGLAGTDTQYF.

The table lists this clonotype with many counts. V usage is TRBV15 and J usage is TRBJ2-5; TRBD2 is a possible D gene (6 bases). The CDR3 extends over 14 amino acids. Deletions cut 2 bases from V and 2 bases from J, with 9 bases between. Per the germline V gene, CDR1 is LNHNV and CDR2 is YYDKDF (reference sequence). CDR3 amino acids: CATSRLGGQETQYF. CDR3 DNA: TGTGCCACCAGCAGACTGGGGGGACAAGAGACCCAGTACTTC.

This clonotype was counted ten times or more. The chain links TRBV6-5 to TRBJ2-7; 12 positions agree with TRBD2. With V trimmed by 4 bases and J by 3 bases, 7 bases remained unmatched. CDR1 and CDR2 (germline): MNHEY, SVGAGI. The CDR3 extends over 16 amino acids. CDR3: CASSSQRTSGNYEQYF. The CDR3 DNA is TGTGCCAGCAGTTCCCAAAGGACTAGCGGGAACTACGAGCAGTACTTC.

This clonotype was recorded many times. The chain couples TRBV5-1 to TRBJ2-7; 9 nucleotides align to TRBD1. Losses at the gene ends were 3 bases for V and 6 bases for J; bases not matched to a gene: 4. This CDR3 is built from 13 residues. CDR1 is SGHRS, CDR2 YFSETQ, per germline. CDR3 sequence: CASSWGQGGEQYF. CDR3 in DNA: TGCGCCAGCAGCTGGGGACAGGGAGGCGAGCAGTACTTC.

This clonotype has a count of ten or more. The rearrangement uses TRBV20-1 and TRBJ2-3; 9 bases align to TRBD2. Germline V CDR1 and CDR2: DFQATT, SNEGSKA (reference sequence). The trim removed 6 bases at V and 5 bases at J, leaving 9 bases unmatched. This CDR3 is built from 14 residues. As DNA, the CDR3 is TGCAGTGCGGTCGGACTAGCGAGTAAAGATACGCAGTATTTT. This sequence encodes CSAVGLASKDTQYF.

This clonotype has ten or more counts. This chain joins TRBV2 and TRBJ2-7; 7 bases align to TRBD2. The CDR3 contains 12 residues. The V gene end was trimmed by 7 bases and the J gene end by 3 bases; junction bases not matched to a gene: 3. Per the germline V gene, CDR1 is SNHLY and CDR2 is FYNNEI. CDR3 in DNA: TGTGCCAGCAAGAGCGGGAACTACGAGCAGTACTTC. As protein: CASKSGNYEQYF. Using reference TRBV2 and TRBJ2-7 for the parts outside the CDR3, the full variable domain is EPEVTQTPSHQVTQMGQEVILRCVPISNHLYFYWYRQILGQKVEFLVSFYNNEISEKSEIFDDQFSVERPDGSNFTLKIRSTKLEDSAMYFCASKSGNYEQYFGPGTRLTVT.

This clonotype has more than one count but fewer than ten. The chain carries TRBV19 and TRBJ2-7, with 8 bases that match TRBD2. Germline V gene data show CDR1 as LNHDA and CDR2 as SQIVND (reference sequence). The V and J ends lost 10 bases and 1 base, in that order; junction bases with no gene match: 12. The CDR3 is made up of 15 amino acids. The CDR3 loop is CANWTSSYLSYEQYF. For the CDR3, the DNA is TGTGCCAACTGGACTAGCAGCTACTTATCCTACGAGCAGTACTTC.

This clonotype was counted ten times or more. The gene calls are TRBV18 and TRBJ2-7; D remains ambiguous. CDR1 is KGHSH and CDR2 is LQKENI in the germline V gene. There are 12 residues in the CDR3. Between the trimmed V and J ends, which lost 6 bases and 3 bases, there was a span of 9 bases. The CDR3 spells CASSGINYEQYF. CDR3 coding DNA: TGTGCCAGCTCGGGAATAAACTACGAGCAGTACTTC.

The CDR3 spells CASSLFQTGGAGELFF. The DNA for the CDR3 is TGTGCCAGCAGTTTATTTCAGACAGGAGGGGCCGGGGAGCTGTTTTTT. V usage is TRBV27 and J usage is TRBJ2-2; D might be TRBD1 or TRBD2, each matching 6 bases. Trimming stripped 1 base from V and 6 bases from J, with 15 bases between. The CDR3 has 16 amino acids. Germline V gene data show CDR1 as MNHEY and CDR2 as SMNVEV (reference sequence).

This clonotype was seen ten or more times. The chain carries TRBV7-9 and TRBJ2-1; D possibly matches TRBD1 or TRBD2 (5 bases each). CDR3 length equals 12 residues. The germline V gene has CDR1 SEHNR and CDR2 FQNEAQ (reference sequence). Trimming cost V 8 bases and J 6 bases, with 11 bases left between them. The CDR3 bases are TGTGCCAGCCGGGACCCCAGCAATGAGCAGTTCTTC. It yields the protein CASRDPSNEQFF. Drawing the rest from reference TRBV7-9 and TRBJ2-1, the complete variable domain is DTGVSQNPRHKITKRGQNVTFRCDPISEHNRLYWYRQTLGQGPEFLTYFQNEAQLEKSRLLSDRFSAERPKGSFSTLEIQRTEQGDSAMYLCASRDPSNEQFFGPGTRLTVL.

This clonotype was detected many times. This chain connects TRBV9 to TRBJ2-5, with 10 bases aligning to TRBD2. Trimming at V came to 4 bases and at J to 1 base, leaving 4 bases not matched to a gene. Germline-derived CDR1 and CDR2 are SGDLS and YYNGEE. The CDR3 has 15 residues. CDR3 nucleotide sequence: TGTGCCAGCAGCATTAGCGGGAGGCCCCAAGAGACCCAGTACTTC. Its translation: CASSISGRPQETQYF.

This clonotype was recorded a few times. The V and J genes are TRBV7-9 and TRBJ2-7; TRBD1 matches at 10 bases. Germline V lookup: CDR1 SEHNR, CDR2 FQNEAQ (reference sequence). Trimming removed 5 bases from V and 3 bases from J; junction bases left unmatched: 7. The CDR3 is made up of 15 amino acids. The CDR3 sequence: CASSIRDRGVYEQYF. The CDR3, as DNA: TGTGCCAGCAGCATCCGGGACAGGGGAGTCTACGAGCAGTACTTC. The whole variable domain, filled in from reference TRBV7-9 and TRBJ2-7, reads DTGVSQNPRHKITKRGQNVTFRCDPISEHNRLYWYRQTLGQGPEFLTYFQNEAQLEKSRLLSDRFSAERPKGSFSTLEIQRTEQGDSAMYLCASSIRDRGVYEQYFGPGTRLTVT.

This clonotype came up a few times. This chain connects TRBV28 to TRBJ1-4, with D unclear. This CDR3 is built from 12 residues. V was clipped by 6 bases and J by 4 bases, with 6 bases between them. Germline values: CDR1 MDHEN, CDR2 SYDVKM. CDR3 sequence reads: CASRLFNEKLFF. The CDR3 region has the DNA TGTGCCAGCAGACTATTTAATGAAAAACTGTTTTTT.

In its sample, this clonotype was seen many times. The V gene is TRBV20-1, the J gene TRBJ2-3; D ambiguous. CDR3 length: 15 amino acids. V lost 4 bases to trimming and J lost 2 bases, with 16 bases between them. Germline V gene data show CDR1 as DFQATT and CDR2 as SNEGSKA (reference sequence). CDR3 residues: CSATSGPPFTDTQYF. Written as DNA, the CDR3 is TGCAGTGCTACCTCCGGGCCACCATTCACAGATACGCAGTATTTT.

This clonotype has ten or more counts. J is TRBJ2-4 and V is TRBV27; D not resolved. CDR1 and CDR2 (germline): MNHEY, SMNVEV (reference sequence). The CDR3 spans 14 residues. V lost 5 bases and J 3 bases, leaving 11 bases between the germline ends. CDR3 region: CASSRKPNKNIQYF. In nucleotides, the CDR3 is TGTGCCAGCAGTCGGAAACCAAACAAAAACATTCAGTACTTC.

In this sample, this clonotype turned up many times. The V gene is TRBV7-9, the J gene TRBJ2-5, with 9 nucleotides matching TRBD1. V was pared by 2 bases and J by 2 bases, with 9 bases of the junction left unmatched. The CDR3 totals 17 residues. Germline lookup yields CDR1 SEHNR and CDR2 FQNEAQ (reference sequence). CDR3 sequence: CASSLKTGTGFQETQYF. CDR3 nucleotide sequence: TGTGCCAGCAGCTTAAAAACCGGGACAGGGTTTCAAGAGACCCAGTACTTC. The full variable domain, its missing parts supplied by reference TRBV7-9 and TRBJ2-5, is DTGVSQNPRHKITKRGQNVTFRCDPISEHNRLYWYRQTLGQGPEFLTYFQNEAQLEKSRLLSDRFSAERPKGSFSTLEIQRTEQGDSAMYLCASSLKTGTGFQETQYFGPGTRLLVL.

This clonotype was seen repeatedly, ten times or more. The chain's CDR3 is CSANFQGAKETQYF. The CDR3 region has the DNA TGCAGTGCTAACTTCCAGGGGGCCAAAGAGACCCAGTACTTC. The rearrangement links TRBV20-1 to TRBJ2-5; 8 nucleotides align to TRBD1. The V gene's germline CDR1 is DFQATT and CDR2 SNEGSKA (reference sequence). The CDR3 contains 14 residues. The junction had 7 bases not matched to a gene; V was cut back by 4 bases and J by 3 bases.

The table lists this clonotype with many counts. Written as DNA, the CDR3 is TGCGCCAGCAGCACTCGCTCCTACAATGAGCAGTTCTTC. The encoded protein is CASSTRSYNEQFF. The rearrangement uses TRBV5-1 and TRBJ2-1; no definite D call. The CDR3 has 13 amino acids. CDR1 SGHRS and CDR2 YFSETQ come from the germline V gene. The V end was cut by 4 bases, the J end by 0 bases, with 5 bases between.

This clonotype has a count of ten or more. The chain recombines TRBV2 with TRBJ2-1; either TRBD1 or TRBD2 may fit D (7 bases each). CDR3 length: 13 residues. Germline CDR1 reads SNHLY; CDR2 reads FYNNEI. V was trimmed by 6 bases and J by 8 bases, leaving 14 bases between them. The chain's CDR3 is CASRRPGGDEQFF. In nucleotides, the CDR3 is TGTGCCAGCAGGAGACCAGGGGGGGATGAGCAGTTCTTC.